Each of the 14 T cell receptor beta chains below was sequenced from the same sample in a study of spatial heterogeneity in lung cancer. Time point: sample taken at primary tumor resection. Whole RNA obtained from tumor, nontumor lung or frozen PBMC underwent sequencing without sorting. TCRdb re-derived calls from the 5' RACE reads in MiXCR, one entry per CDR3 protein. Among about 45,000 distinct CDR3 sequences listed, 6% to 7% were seen once. The sample here was PBMCs, taken at surgery. All receptors derive from a female donor with early-stage non-small cell lung cancer.

This clonotype was recorded at least ten times. The chain is built from TRBV7-2 and TRBJ2-1, with TRBD2 as a possible D gene (7 bases). The V gene lost 1 base and the J gene lost 7 bases, with 14 bases spanning the gap. Looked up from germline, CDR1 is SGHTA and CDR2 is FQGNSA. The CDR3 spans 15 residues. The CDR3 nucleotides read TGTGCCAGCAGCTTAGGCGGGGGCCTTCGGAATGAGCAGTTCTTC. This codes for CASSLGGGLRNEQFF. Supplemented by reference TRBV7-2 and TRBJ2-1, the full variable domain reads GAGVSQSPSNKVTEKGKDVELRCDPISGHTALYWYRQSLGQGLEFLIYFQGNSAPDKSGLPSDRFSAERTGGSVSTLTIQRTQQEDSAVYLCASSLGGGLRNEQFFGPGTRLTVL.

At least ten counts were recorded for this clonotype. This chain connects TRBV7-2 to TRBJ1-5; a possible D gene is TRBD1 (6 bases). The CDR3 consists of 15 residues. Trimming shortened V by 5 bases and J by 7 bases, and 18 bases separated the two germline ends. Germline values: CDR1 SGHTA, CDR2 FQGNSA. CDR3 loop: CASSQLGGAGQPQHF. The DNA for the CDR3 is TGTGCCAGCAGCCAGCTGGGGGGCGCGGGGCAGCCCCAGCATTTT. Looking up the rest from reference TRBV7-2 and TRBJ1-5 gives the full variable domain: GAGVSQSPSNKVTEKGKDVELRCDPISGHTALYWYRQSLGQGLEFLIYFQGNSAPDKSGLPSDRFSAERTGGSVSTLTIQRTQQEDSAVYLCASSQLGGAGQPQHFGDGTRLSIL.

This clonotype has a handful of counts. This chain connects TRBV29-1 to TRBJ2-3; D not certain. The CDR3 runs 13 residues. Trimming removed 0 bases at V and 3 bases at J, with 7 bases between. From germline, CDR1 is SQVTM and CDR2 ANQGSEA. The CDR3 reads CSVEEGGTDTQYF. The CDR3, as DNA: TGCAGCGTTGAAGAGGGTGGGACAGATACGCAGTATTTT.

There are a few counts of this clonotype. The chain couples TRBV20-1 to TRBJ1-4; D call uncertain. This CDR3 spans 13 amino acids. CDR1 is DFQATT and CDR2 is SNEGSKA in the germline V gene (reference sequence). Trimming took 0 bases from V and 3 from J, leaving 5 bases between them. The CDR3 spells CSAREASNEKLFF. In DNA, the CDR3 is TGCAGTGCTAGAGAGGCCTCTAATGAAAAACTGTTTTTT.

On this clonotype itself: This may come from a read error, since a much larger clone is one base off. The chain links TRBV7-9 to TRBJ2-7; tentatively, D is TRBD1 (5 bases). There are 13 residues in the CDR3. V was shortened by 5 bases and J by 3 bases, with 11 bases between the two germline ends. Germline loops: CDR1 SEHNR, CDR2 FQNEAQ (reference sequence). The CDR3 DNA reads as TGTGCCAGCAGCCTGGACAATTTCTACGAGCAGTACTTC. It yields the protein CASSLDNFYEQYF. Together with reference TRBV7-9 and TRBJ2-7, the CDR3 gives the full variable domain: DTGVSQNPRHKITKRGQNVTFRCDPISEHNRLYWYRQTLGQGPEFLTYFQNEAQLEKSRLLSDRFSAERPKGSFSTLEIQRTEQGDSAMYLCASSLDNFYEQYFGPGTRLTVT.

This clonotype has just a few counts. The V and J genes are TRBV14 and TRBJ1-1; D not resolved. The V and J ends lost 1 base and 0 bases respectively, with 6 bases between them. Germline V CDR1 and CDR2: SGHDN, FVKESK. The CDR3 is made up of 14 amino acids. CDR3 loop: CASSQAGMNTEAFF. In DNA, the CDR3 is TGTGCCAGCAGCCAAGCCGGGATGAACACTGAAGCTTTCTTT. Complete variable domain (other parts from reference TRBV14 and TRBJ1-1): EAGVTQFPSHSVIEKGQTVTLRCDPISGHDNLYWYRRVMGKEIKFLLHFVKESKQDESGMPNNRFLAERTGGTYSTLKVQPAELEDSGVYFCASSQAGMNTEAFFGQGTRLTVV.

This clonotype was picked up many times. The V call is TRBV2, the J call TRBJ2-6; D not resolved. This CDR3 is built from 13 residues. Per germline, CDR1 SNHLY and CDR2 FYNNEI. Trimming removed 6 bases from V and 0 bases from J, with 3 bases in between. The CDR3 coding sequence is TGTGCCAGCAGACGCTCTGGGGCCAACGTCCTGACTTTC. This codes for CASRRSGANVLTF.

The chain uses TRBV11-2 and TRBJ2-1; D remains unclear. CDR3 length: 17 amino acids. Germline CDR1 SGHAT, CDR2 FQNNGV. V lost 1 base, J lost 2 bases, and 15 bases lay in between. The CDR3 region is CASSLVGLYRTYNEQFF. The DNA of the CDR3 is TGTGCCAGCAGCTTAGTGGGTTTATACAGAACCTACAATGAGCAGTTCTTC.

In its sample, this clonotype was seen a few times. The chain employs TRBV6-5 and TRBJ2-1, with no clear D. Germline V CDR1 and CDR2: MNHEY, SVGAGI. Trimming shortened V by 2 bases and J by 0 bases, and 14 bases separated the two germline ends. This CDR3 region has 17 residues. CDR3 DNA sequence: TGTGCCAGCAGTTACGACGGCCTCTCTAGCTCCTACAATGAGCAGTTCTTC. The encoded protein is CASSYDGLSSSYNEQFF.

The CDR3 loop reads CASSYSKVSPDTQYF. For the CDR3, the DNA is TGTGCCAGCAGTTACTCGAAGGTTTCCCCAGATACGCAGTATTTT. The V gene is TRBV6-5, the J gene TRBJ2-3; D ambiguous. Trimming pared 0 bases from V and 4 bases from J, leaving 11 bases between. Germline loops: CDR1 MNHEY, CDR2 SVGAGI. The CDR3 totals 15 residues.

The table lists this clonotype with many counts. V and J are TRBV9 and TRBJ1-3; D not resolved. This CDR3 comprises 14 residues. Germline CDR1 is SGDLS and CDR2 is YYNGEE. With 0 bases removed from V and 1 base from J, the gap between germline ends came to 5 bases. CDR3 coding DNA: TGTGCCAGCAGCGTAGGGAGTTCTGGAAACACCATATATTTT. Translated: CASSVGSSGNTIYF.

The chain uses TRBV28 and TRBJ2-5; D gene uncertain. The germline gives CDR1 MDHEN, CDR2 SYDVKM. The CDR3 spans 16 residues. Trimming cost V 4 bases and J 2 bases, with 17 bases left between them. The CDR3 DNA reads TGTGCCAGCAGTTACCCCCTGGCCGATTGGCAAGAGACCCAGTACTTC. Its translation: CASSYPLADWQETQYF.

This clonotype was seen ten or more times. The V gene is TRBV25-1, the J gene TRBJ2-3, with D maybe TRBD1 (5 bases). V was cut by 2 bases and J by 3 bases, with 6 bases left in between. Germline V gene sequence: CDR1 MGHDK, CDR2 SYGVNS. The length of the CDR3 is 13 residues. CDR3 coding DNA: TGTGCCAGCAGTGAACAGGGAACAGATACGCAGTATTTT. This encodes CASSEQGTDTQYF.

The rearrangement uses TRBV6-5 and TRBJ1-6; D gene unclear. Germline lookup yields CDR1 MNHEY and CDR2 SVGAGI. The CDR3 is made up of 14 amino acids. Between the trimmed V and J ends, which lost 11 bases and 6 bases, there was a span of 17 bases. The CDR3, as DNA: TGTGCCGCAAAAACCGGCGTTTCTAATTCACCCCTCCACTTT. It is translated as CAAKTGVSNSPLHF.